This T cell receptor (beta chain) was recovered during a study of T cells in Graves' hyperthyroidism and ophthalmopathy. Germline values: CDR1 SGDLS, CDR2 YYNGEE. This CDR3 comprises 17 residues. V lost 1 base, J lost 0 bases, and 13 bases lay in between. Findings of the study overall: Progression to ophthalmopathy was predicted a median of roughly seven months early.

Each person with ophthalmopathy scored at least 3 on the Clinical Activity Score, reached NOSPECS grade 4 or higher, and had been ill under 3 months. Uncontrolled infection, other autoimmune disease, pregnancy and lactation each barred patients from inclusion. This clonotype was found a few times. The antigen is not known. There were TCR beta CDR3 regions amplified from RNA transcripts. Carried out on the TCR CDR3, a first-round RT-PCR used the HTBI primer set. TCRdb re-derived calls from the multiplex PCR reads in MiXCR, one entry per CDR3 protein. Here the sample spans 350,000 to 400,000 distinct CDR3 sequences, approximately 18% being singletons.

The chain is built from TRBV9 and TRBJ2-2, with D possibly matching TRBD1 (5 bases). Sequenced material: blood. The source of this sequence is a man between 18 and 35 years old with Graves' ophthalmopathy. CDR3 sequence (DNA): TGTGCCAGCAGCGTATCGGTGGGGCAGACGAACACCGGGGAGCTGTTTTTT. It encodes CASSVSVGQTNTGELFF.